The 10 T cell receptor beta chains below come from one sample, sequenced in a study of T cell responses to AZD1222 COVID-19 vaccine. Sequenced by immunoSEQ multiplex PCR; TCRdb stores in-frame clones only, minus some. Here the sample spans about 200,000 clones, over 85% being singletons. This sample comprised peripheral blood, obtained 28 days after the second AZD1222 dose. Receptor source: an adult who received the AZD1222 COVID-19 vaccine.

CDR3 loop: CASSDTGANQPQHF. CDR3 nucleotide sequence: TGTGCCAGCAGTGATACAGGAGCCAATCAGCCCCAGCATTTT. This chain uses TRBV6-1 with TRBJ1-5; D possibly corresponds to TRBD1 (5 bases). CDR1 is MNHNS, CDR2 SASEGT, per germline. V gave up 3 bases and J gave up 3 bases, with 9 bases separating them. This CDR3 spans 14 amino acids.

CDR3 nucleotide sequence: TGTGCCAGCAGTCCCCAAGGACAGGGGGAGCAGTTCTTC. It translates to CASSPQGQGEQFF. This chain uses TRBV6-5 with TRBJ2-1, with 9 bases lining up with TRBD1. The length of the CDR3 is 13 residues. Germline lookup yields CDR1 MNHEY and CDR2 SVGAGI. V shed 5 bases and J 10 bases; nucleotides not matched to a gene: 6.

This clone was observed a single time. This chain uses TRBV11-3 with TRBJ2-1; 8 nucleotides agree with TRBD1. V was pared by 1 base and J by 9 bases, with 8 bases of the junction left unmatched. CDR3 length equals 15 residues. Germline CDR1 reads SGHNT; CDR2 reads YENEEA. Here the CDR3 DNA reads TGTGCCAGCAGCTTAGGTCAGGGGGCCGTAAGTGAGCAGTTCTTC. It is translated as CASSLGQGAVSEQFF. The complete variable domain, with remaining parts taken from reference TRBV11-3 and TRBJ2-1, reads EAGVVQSPRYKIIEKKQPVAFWCNPISGHNTLYWYLQNLGQGPELLIRYENEEAVDDSQLPKDRFSAERLKGVDSTLKIQPAELGDSAVYLCASSLGQGAVSEQFFGPGTRLTVL.

The rearrangement joins TRBV2 to TRBJ2-7; D is ambiguous. V was shortened by 3 bases and J by 3 bases, with 9 bases between the two germline ends. CDR1 is SNHLY and CDR2 is FYNNEI in the germline V gene. The CDR3 consists of 13 residues. CDR3: CASSDLGIYEQYF. In DNA form, the CDR3 reads TGTGCCAGCAGTGACTTGGGCATCTACGAGCAGTACTTC.

V usage is TRBV9 and J usage is TRBJ1-6; D is unclear. From germline, CDR1 is SGDLS and CDR2 YYNGEE. This CDR3 comprises 12 residues. V lost 4 bases and J lost 8, with 7 bases in between. The CDR3 spells CASSSLDSPLHF. In nucleotides, the CDR3 is TGTGCCAGCAGCTCCCTTGATTCACCCCTCCACTTT.

The V gene is TRBV9, the J gene TRBJ2-6; either TRBD1 or TRBD2 may supply D (5 bases each). Per germline, CDR1 SGDLS and CDR2 YYNGEE. This CDR3 region has 18 residues. V dropped 4 bases and J dropped 0 bases, with 17 bases sitting between them. CDR3 in amino acids: CASSTSGDPNSGANVLTF. DNA for the CDR3: TGTGCCAGCAGCACGAGTGGGGACCCCAACTCTGGGGCCAACGTCCTGACTTTC.

The rearrangement links TRBV3-1 (or the pseudogene TRBV3-2) to TRBJ1-1; TRBD1 matches at 7 bases. In germline, CDR1 is LGHDT, CDR2 YNNKEL (reference sequence). The CDR3 loop spans 14 amino acids. Trimming cost V 4 bases and J 7 bases; bases outside gene matches: 9. The CDR3 DNA sequence: TGTGCCAGCAGCCTCATCGGACAGGTTAATGAAGCTTTCTTT. Amino acid sequence: CASSLIGQVNEAFF.

This clone appeared once. The chain employs TRBV5-1 and TRBJ2-3, with D maybe TRBD2 (7 bases). Trimming shortened V by 2 bases and J by 6 bases, and 19 bases separated the two germline ends. The CDR3 is made up of 16 amino acids. The germline V gene has CDR1 SGHRS and CDR2 YFSETQ. CDR3 bases: TGCGCCAGCAGCTTTGCTAGGGGGGGCCTCGCCGATACGCAGTATTTT. Its protein product is CASSFARGGLADTQYF.

V gene TRBV18 combines with J gene TRBJ1-6; D ambiguous. The V gene's germline CDR1 is KGHSH and CDR2 LQKENI. The V and J ends lost 2 bases and 10 bases respectively, with 6 bases between them. The CDR3 contains 12 residues. CDR3 in amino acids: CASSPDASPLHF. CDR3 sequence (DNA): TGTGCCAGCTCACCAGATGCGTCACCCCTCCACTTT.

V is TRBV9 and J is TRBJ2-3; 8 nucleotides match TRBD2. Germline CDR1 and CDR2: SGDLS and YYNGEE. There are 14 residues in the CDR3. The ends lost 6 bases at V and 3 bases at J; junction bases unmatched: 6. The CDR3 protein is CASNGGVRTDTQYF. The CDR3 DNA sequence: TGTGCCAGCAACGGGGGGGTGAGGACAGATACGCAGTATTTT.